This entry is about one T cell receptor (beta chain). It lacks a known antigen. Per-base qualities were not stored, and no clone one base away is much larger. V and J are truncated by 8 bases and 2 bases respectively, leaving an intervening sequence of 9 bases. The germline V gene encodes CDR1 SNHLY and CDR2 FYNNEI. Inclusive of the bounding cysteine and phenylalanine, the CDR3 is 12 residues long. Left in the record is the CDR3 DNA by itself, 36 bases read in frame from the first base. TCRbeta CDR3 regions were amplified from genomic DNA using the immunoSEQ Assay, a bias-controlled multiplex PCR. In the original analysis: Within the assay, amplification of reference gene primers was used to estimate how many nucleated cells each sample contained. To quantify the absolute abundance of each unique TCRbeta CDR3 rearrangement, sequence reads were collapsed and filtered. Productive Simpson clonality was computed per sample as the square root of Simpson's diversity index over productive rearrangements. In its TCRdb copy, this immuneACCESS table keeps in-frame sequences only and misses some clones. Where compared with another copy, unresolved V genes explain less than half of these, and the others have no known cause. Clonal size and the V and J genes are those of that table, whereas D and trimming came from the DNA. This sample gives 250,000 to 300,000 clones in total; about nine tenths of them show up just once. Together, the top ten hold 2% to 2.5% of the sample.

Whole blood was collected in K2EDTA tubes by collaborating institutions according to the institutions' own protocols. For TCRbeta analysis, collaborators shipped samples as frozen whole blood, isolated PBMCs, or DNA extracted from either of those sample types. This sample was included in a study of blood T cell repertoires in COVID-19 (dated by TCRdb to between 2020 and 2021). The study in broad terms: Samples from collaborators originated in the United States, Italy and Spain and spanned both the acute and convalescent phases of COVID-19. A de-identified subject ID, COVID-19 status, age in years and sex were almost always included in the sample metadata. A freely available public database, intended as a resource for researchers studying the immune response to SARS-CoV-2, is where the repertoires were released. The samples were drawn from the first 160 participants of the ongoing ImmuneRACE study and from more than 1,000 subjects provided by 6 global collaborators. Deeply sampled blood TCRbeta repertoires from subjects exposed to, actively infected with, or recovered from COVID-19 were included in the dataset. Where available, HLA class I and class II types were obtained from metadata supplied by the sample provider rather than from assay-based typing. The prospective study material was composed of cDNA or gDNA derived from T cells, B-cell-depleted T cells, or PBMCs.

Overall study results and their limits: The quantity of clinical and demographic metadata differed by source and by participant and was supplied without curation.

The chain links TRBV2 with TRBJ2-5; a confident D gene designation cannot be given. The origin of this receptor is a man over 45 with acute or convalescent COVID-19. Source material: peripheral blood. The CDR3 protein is CASGQQQETQYF. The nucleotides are TGTGCCAGCGGGCAACAGCAAGAGACCCAGTACTTC.